This TCR beta chain was identified in a study of blood T cell repertoires in COVID-19. Overall study context: Nucleic acid was either cDNA or gDNA, and it came from T cells, B-cell-depleted T cells, or PBMCs.

Germline CDR1 reads KGHSH; CDR2 reads LQKENI. Trimming stripped 4 bases from V and 7 bases from J, with 13 bases between. The length of the CDR3 is 13 residues. Assay used: immunoSEQ multiplex PCR; TCRdb lists only in-frame clones, some missing. This table holds 250,000 or so clones, about 89% found once. J is TRBJ1-1 and V is TRBV18; perhaps TRBD1 as D (6 bases). The receptor's source is a woman in her thirties or forties who had recovered from COVID-19. Source material: peripheral blood. CDR3 coding DNA: TGTGCCAGCTCACAGCTATTGGACAGTGAAGCTTTCTTT. This sequence encodes CASSQLLDSEAFF.